A selection of T cell receptor beta chains follows, all from one sample in a study of beta chain features in type 1 diabetes. This table comes from immunoSEQ multiplex PCR, and its TCRdb copy is limited to in-frame clones, with some not included. This sample has about 620,000 clones, with 15% found just once. The sample was naive CD4+ T cells from blood. These receptors were taken from a man between 18 and 35 years old in good health. CDR3s include the opening cysteine and the closing phenylalanine or tryptophan. D genes are given only for firm matches. Not every row has a clone size; where given, it reads once, few, many or a size class.

j_call d_call clone_size v_call cdr3_nt cdr3_aa
TRBJ2-7 . . TRBV14 TGTGCCAGCAGCCACACAGCCAAGCAGTACTTC CASSHTAKQYF
TRBJ2-3 . few TRBV19 TGTGCCAGTAGTATTTACGGCCGGGGCACAGATACGCAGTATTTT CASSIYGRGTDTQYF
TRBJ2-7 TRBD1 few TRBV6-5 TGTGCCAGCAGTTACGCCGGACAGGGGGCGGGAGAGCAGTACTTC CASSYAGQGAGEQYF
TRBJ2-1 . few TRBV5-4 TGTGCCAGCAGCTTGGTCGGGGAAACCTACAATGAGCAGTTCTTC CASSLVGETYNEQFF
TRBJ2-5 . few TRBV5-6 TGTGCCAGCACGGTCCGGACGGTGGCCATAGGGGAGACCCAGTACTTC CASTVRTVAIGETQYF
TRBJ1-5 TRBD1 . TRBV2 TGTGCCAGCAGTGAAGCGGGGGCAGGGGGACAGCCCCAGCATTTT CASSEAGAGGQPQHF
TRBJ2-7 . . TRBV18 TGTGCCAGCTCACCAGGGGGACTCGGCAATCTCGAGCAGTACTTC CASSPGGLGNLEQYF
TRBJ2-2 TRBD1 . TRBV5-6 TGTGCCAGCAGCCCAGGACAGGGGGCGGTCGGGGAGCTGTTTTTT CASSPGQGAVGELFF
TRBJ2-7 . few TRBV9 TGTGCCAGCAGCTCGGGAGACGGAATACGGGGTGACGAGCAGTACTTC CASSSGDGIRGDEQYF
TRBJ1-2 . . TRBV7-9 TGTGCCAGCAGCGCCCGACAGGCTGCGGGCTACACCTTC CASSARQAAGYTF
TRBJ2-2 . . TRBV4-1 TGCGCCAGCAGCCAAGTAGCCACCGGGGAGCTGTTTTTT CASSQVATGELFF
TRBJ2-7 . few TRBV30 TGTGCCTGGAGTGTGGGTTCCGTCCCGTTAGAGCAGTACTTC CAWSVGSVPLEQYF
TRBJ1-4 TRBD1 . TRBV29-1 TGCAGCGTTGCGCTGGGGACAGGCGGCTCCTTATATGAAAAACTGTTTTTT CSVALGTGGSLYEKLFF
TRBJ1-1 TRBD1 few TRBV5-1 TGCGCCAGCAGCTCATGGGACAGGGGAGGCACTGAAGCTTTCTTT CASSSWDRGGTEAFF
TRBJ2-1 . . TRBV11-1 TGTGCCAGCAGCGCTTGGAGGGGACATTACAATGAGCAGTTCTTC CASSAWRGHYNEQFF
TRBJ2-5 . . TRBV4-2 TGTGCCAGCAGCCAAGAGCGGGGCCAAGAGACCCAGTACTTC CASSQERGQETQYF
TRBJ2-7 . few TRBV21-1 TGTGCCAGCAGCAATGGTCCCCGGGATACCGACGAGCAGTACTTC CASSNGPRDTDEQYF
TRBJ2-7 TRBD2 few TRBV11-3 TGTGCCAGCAGCCCAGGGACTAGCGCGATCTACGAGCAGTACTTC CASSPGTSAIYEQYF
TRBJ2-7 TRBD2 . TRBV5-1 TGCGCCAGTTCGGCGGGGGTCATCTCCTCCTACGAGCAGTACTTC CASSAGVISSYEQYF
TRBJ2-7 TRBD1 few TRBV6-6 TGTGCCAGCAGTTACGTGGGACAGGGGGGCTCCTACGAGCAGTACTTC CASSYVGQGGSYEQYF
TRBJ2-7 TRBD2 few TRBV7-2 TGTGCCAGCAGCTTAGGAGGCCTAGCGGGAGCTCGCGAGCAGTACTTC CASSLGGLAGAREQYF
TRBJ2-7 TRBD1 . TRBV5-1 TGCGCCAGCAGCTGGGACAGGAACTCCTACGAGCAGTACTTC CASSWDRNSYEQYF
TRBJ2-7 TRBD2 . TRBV7-2 TGTGCCAGCAGCACTAGCGGCCCTACGTCCCCCGAGCAGTACTTC CASSTSGPTSPEQYF
TRBJ2-5 TRBD1 . TRBV10-3 TGTGCCATCAGTGAGACAAGGGGGCTACAAGAGACCCAGTACTTC CAISETRGLQETQYF
TRBJ2-7 TRBD1 . TRBV27 TGTGCCAGCACCAATACAGGGGTCTTGGCCTACGAGCAGTACTTC CASTNTGVLAYEQYF
TRBJ2-1 . . TRBV6-6 TGTGCCAGCACTGCCCTTTCGGGTGGCCGAGGGGAGTTCTTC CASTALSGGRGEFF
TRBJ2-5 . . TRBV6-5 TGTGCCAGCATGCGGCGAGAGACCCAGTACTTC CASMRRETQYF
TRBJ2-1 TRBD2 . TRBV10-3 TGTGCCATCAGCGGGACTAGCGGGTTCAATGAGCAGTTCTTC CAISGTSGFNEQFF
TRBJ2-7 . few TRBV18 TGTGCCAGCTCACCGGAGAGTGCCAACGAGCAGTACTTC CASSPESANEQYF
TRBJ2-7 TRBD1 few TRBV29-1 TGCAGTATCCGGGACAGATCCTACGAGCAGTACTTC CSIRDRSYEQYF
TRBJ2-5 . . TRBV7-3 TGTGCCAGCAGCTTAACTCCGCGTAGGCCAGGGGAGACCCAGTACTTC CASSLTPRRPGETQYF
TRBJ1-6 . . TRBV15 TGTGCCACCAGCAGAGAACAAGCTTATAATTCACCCCTCCACTTT CATSREQAYNSPLHF
TRBJ2-3 . few TRBV12-5 TGTGCTAGTGGCCGCAGCGTGCTGGGCTACCGGTACACAGATACGCAGTATTTT CASGRSVLGYRYTDTQYF
TRBJ1-2 TRBD1 . TRBV19 TGTGCCAGTAGTATCTACAGGGGATCTAACTATGGCTACACCTTC CASSIYRGSNYGYTF
TRBJ1-1 . . TRBV10-3 TGTGCCGCTAGGACAACAGGTTATGGCACTGAAGCTTTCTTT CAARTTGYGTEAFF
TRBJ2-7 . few TRBV18 TGTGCCAGCTCACCACCTGGGTGGGGGAACTACGAGCAGTACTTC CASSPPGWGNYEQYF
TRBJ2-7 . . TRBV5-4 TGTGCCAGCAGCTTGGGACAGGTGCGATCCTACGAGCAGTACTTC CASSLGQVRSYEQYF
TRBJ2-7 . . TRBV29-1 TGCAGCGTTGACTTCGAGCTAGTCTTAGGGACCTACGAGCAGTACTTC CSVDFELVLGTYEQYF
TRBJ1-4 . . TRBV7-8 TGTGCCAGCAGACCAGAGGGCCCATGGGCCAAGAAGGAAAAACTGTTTTTT CASRPEGPWAKKEKLFF
TRBJ2-2 TRBD1 few TRBV19 TGTGCCAGTAGTATCAGGGGGCGAGGCACCGGGGAGCTGTTTTTT CASSIRGRGTGELFF
TRBJ2-3 TRBD1 . TRBV29-1 TGCAGCGCCCTCGACAGGGTAGCAACAGATACGCAGTATTTT CSALDRVATDTQYF
TRBJ2-2 TRBD2 . TRBV10-3 TGTGCCATCACCGGACTAGCGGGCACCGGGGAGCTGTTTTTT CAITGLAGTGELFF
TRBJ1-3 TRBD1 few TRBV27 TGTGCCAGCAGTTCCACAGGGGTCCCCCCTGGAAACACCATATATTTT CASSSTGVPPGNTIYF
TRBJ1-1 . . TRBV28 TGTGCCAGCAGCACCCTTTTAGAAGCTTTCTTT CASSTLLEAFF
TRBJ2-7 TRBD1 . TRBV10-3 TGTGCCATCAGTAGCGGGACAGGGATCAACGAGCAGTACTTC CAISSGTGINEQYF
TRBJ2-1 . few TRBV4-3 TGCGCCAGCAGCCAAGGGTACGGTTACAATGAGCAGTTCTTC CASSQGYGYNEQFF
TRBJ2-1 TRBD2 few TRBV7-3 TGTGCCAGCAGCTTATACGGGACTAGCGGGAGTTCCTACAATGAGCAGTTCTTC CASSLYGTSGSSYNEQFF
TRBJ1-1 . . TRBV14 TGTGCCAGCAGCCCAAGGGAGGTAATGAACACTGAAGCTTTCTTT CASSPREVMNTEAFF
TRBJ2-3 TRBD2 . TRBV5-1 TGCGCCAGTAGGACTAGCGGGGGGAGAAGCACAGATACGCAGTATTTT CASRTSGGRSTDTQYF